The source of this T cell receptor (beta chain) is a study of blood T cell repertoires in COVID-19. Overall study context: Specimens from acute and convalescent COVID-19 originated in the United States, Italy and Spain.

This clone was seen just once. Here immunoSEQ multiplex PCR was the method, and the copy in TCRdb shows in-frame clones only, minus some. The sample shows roughly 360,000 clones, more than 75% of them seen only once. V trimming: 4 bases; J trimming: 2 bases; junction bases outside the gene matches: 15. The germline V gene has CDR1 SGHRS and CDR2 YFSETQ. The CDR3 has 18 residues. In terms of age and location, participants ranged from roughly 18 to 90 years and lived in approximately 24 US areas. The J gene is TRBJ2-7, the V gene TRBV5-1; 10 nucleotides match TRBD2. This sequence was found in a woman aged 25 to 39 with acute COVID-19. Material: PBMCs or T cells enriched from blood (not recorded which). The CDR3 DNA sequence: TGCGCCAGCAGCCTACTTTGGGGTCTAGCGGGGGACACCTACGAGCAGTACTTC. This codes for CASSLLWGLAGDTYEQYF.